This T cell receptor (beta chain) emerged from a study of shared clonotypes between healthy human individuals. CD45RO-negative CD8 cells positively selected for CCR7 made up the naive population, which excluded terminally differentiated effector memory CD45RA+ cells. Only Caucasian adults living in Nashville, Tennessee served as donors. Notes on this clone: Its antigen remains unidentified.

Germline loops: CDR1 ENHRY, CDR2 SYGVKD. With V trimmed by 10 bases and J by 6 bases, 9 bases remained unmatched. The CDR3 runs 13 residues. Study results and limitations: Generally, naive subsets (rather than memory subsets) showed larger estimated richness.

Generated by immunoSEQ multiplex PCR, the TCRdb table keeps only in-frame clones and is missing some. This table holds around 2,000,000 clones, about 95% found once. The chain uses TRBV10-3 and TRBJ2-3, with 8 bases aligning to TRBD2. The sample consisted of naive CD8+ T cells sorted from blood. The TCR comes from a man aged 18 to 30 in good health. The CDR3 loop reads CATHGGAGDTQYF. The CDR3 region has the DNA TGTGCCACTCACGGGGGGGCGGGGGATACGCAGTATTTT.